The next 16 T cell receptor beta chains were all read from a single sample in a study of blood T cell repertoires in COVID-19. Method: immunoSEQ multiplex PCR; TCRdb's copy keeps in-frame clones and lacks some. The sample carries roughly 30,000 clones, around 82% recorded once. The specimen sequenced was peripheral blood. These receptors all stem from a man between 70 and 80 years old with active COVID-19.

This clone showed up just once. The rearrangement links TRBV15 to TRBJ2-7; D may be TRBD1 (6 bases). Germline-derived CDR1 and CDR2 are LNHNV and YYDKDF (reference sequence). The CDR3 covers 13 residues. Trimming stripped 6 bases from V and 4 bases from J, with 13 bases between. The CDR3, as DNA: TGTGCCACCAGTACAGGGATGGGATACGAGCAGTACTTC. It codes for CATSTGMGYEQYF.

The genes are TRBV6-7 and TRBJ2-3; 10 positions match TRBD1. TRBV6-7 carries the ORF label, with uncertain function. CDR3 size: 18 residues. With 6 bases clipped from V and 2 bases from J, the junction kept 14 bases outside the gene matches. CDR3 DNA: TGTGCCAGCAGCCAACCCCGGGACAGGGGTTCAGCCACAGATACGCAGTATTTT. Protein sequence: CASSQPRDRGSATDTQYF.

The CDR3 sequence is CASSLAGSGGSADTQYF. The DNA for the CDR3 is TGTGCCAGCAGCTTGGCCGGTAGCGGGGGGTCGGCAGATACGCAGTATTTT. The chain is built from TRBV5-4 and TRBJ2-3; 10 bases agree with TRBD2. V lost 0 bases and J lost 4; bases outside the gene matches: 8. Germline V gives CDR1 SGHNT, CDR2 YYREEE (reference sequence). The CDR3 spans 17 residues. The whole variable domain, filled in from reference TRBV5-4 and TRBJ2-3, reads ETGVTQSPTHLIKTRGQQVTLRCSSQSGHNTVSWYQQALGQGPQFIFQYYREEENGRGNFPPRFSGLQFPNYSSELNVNALELDDSALYLCASSLAGSGGSADTQYFGPGTRLTVL.

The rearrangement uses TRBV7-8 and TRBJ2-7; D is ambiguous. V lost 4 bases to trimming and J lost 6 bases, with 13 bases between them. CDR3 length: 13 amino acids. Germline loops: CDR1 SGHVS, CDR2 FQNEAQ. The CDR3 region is CASSSPVASEQYF. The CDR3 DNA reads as TGTGCCAGCAGCTCGCCAGTTGCTAGCGAGCAGTACTTC.

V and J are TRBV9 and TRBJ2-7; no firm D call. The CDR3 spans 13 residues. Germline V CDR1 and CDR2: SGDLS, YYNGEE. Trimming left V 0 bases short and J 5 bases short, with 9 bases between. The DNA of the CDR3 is TGTGCCAGCAGCGTAGACCTAGGCCACGAGCAGTACTTC. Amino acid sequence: CASSVDLGHEQYF.

CDR3 region: CASSESGVSYNEQFF. The CDR3 coding sequence is TGTGCCAGCAGTGAATCAGGGGTATCCTACAATGAGCAGTTCTTC. The chain has TRBV28 and TRBJ2-1; TRBD1 is a possible D gene (6 bases). There are 15 residues in the CDR3. In germline, CDR1 is MDHEN, CDR2 SYDVKM. Between the trimmed V and J ends, which lost 5 bases and 1 base, there was a span of 12 bases. Full variable domain (missing parts from reference TRBV28 and TRBJ2-1): DVKVTQSSRYLVKRTGEKVFLECVQDMDHENMFWYRQDPGLGLRLIYFSYDVKMKEKGDIPEGYSVSREKKERFSLILESASTNQTSMYLCASSESGVSYNEQFFGPGTRLTVL.

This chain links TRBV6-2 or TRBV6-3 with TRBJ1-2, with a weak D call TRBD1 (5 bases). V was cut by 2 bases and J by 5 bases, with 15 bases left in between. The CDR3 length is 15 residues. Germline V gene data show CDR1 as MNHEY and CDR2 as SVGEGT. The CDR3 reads CASSYAPQGPYGYTF. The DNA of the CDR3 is TGTGCCAGCAGTTACGCTCCTCAGGGCCCATATGGCTACACCTTC.

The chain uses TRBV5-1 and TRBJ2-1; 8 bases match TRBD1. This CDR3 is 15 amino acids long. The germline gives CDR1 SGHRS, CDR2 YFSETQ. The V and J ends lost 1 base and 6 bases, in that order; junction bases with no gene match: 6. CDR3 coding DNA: TGCGCCAGCAGCTTGCAGGGGGCTTTCGCCAATGAGCAGTTCTTC. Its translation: CASSLQGAFANEQFF.

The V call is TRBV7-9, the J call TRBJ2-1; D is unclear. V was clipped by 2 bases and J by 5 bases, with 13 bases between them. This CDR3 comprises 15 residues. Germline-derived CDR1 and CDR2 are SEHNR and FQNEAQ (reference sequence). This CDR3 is CASSLQEASNNEQFF. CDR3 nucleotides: TGTGCCAGCAGCTTACAGGAAGCCAGCAACAATGAGCAGTTCTTC.

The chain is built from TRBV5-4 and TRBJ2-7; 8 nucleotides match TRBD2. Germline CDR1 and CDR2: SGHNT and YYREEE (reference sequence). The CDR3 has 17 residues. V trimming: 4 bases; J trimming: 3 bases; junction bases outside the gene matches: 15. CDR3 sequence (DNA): TGTGCCAGCAGCGGATCGACTAGCGCATATCAAAACTACGAGCAGTACTTC. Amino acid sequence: CASSGSTSAYQNYEQYF.

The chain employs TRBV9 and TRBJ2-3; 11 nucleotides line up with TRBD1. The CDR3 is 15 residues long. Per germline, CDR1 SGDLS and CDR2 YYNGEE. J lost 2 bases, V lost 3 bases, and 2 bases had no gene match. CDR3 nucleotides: TGTGCCAGCAGCGCGGGACAGGGGGACACAGATACGCAGTATTTT. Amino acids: CASSAGQGDTDTQYF.

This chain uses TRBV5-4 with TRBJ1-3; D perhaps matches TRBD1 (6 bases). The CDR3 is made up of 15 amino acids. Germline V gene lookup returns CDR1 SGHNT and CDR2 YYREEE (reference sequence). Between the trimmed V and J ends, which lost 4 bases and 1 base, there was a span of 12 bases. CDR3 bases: TGTGCCAGCAGCCAGGACAGAGCATCTGGAAACACCATATATTTT. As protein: CASSQDRASGNTIYF.

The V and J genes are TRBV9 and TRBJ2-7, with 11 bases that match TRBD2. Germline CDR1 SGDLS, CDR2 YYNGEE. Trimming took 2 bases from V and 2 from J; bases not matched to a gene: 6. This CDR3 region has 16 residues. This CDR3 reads CASSVSGGAEAYEQYF. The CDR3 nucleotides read TGTGCCAGCAGCGTTAGCGGGGGGGCCGAAGCCTACGAGCAGTACTTC.

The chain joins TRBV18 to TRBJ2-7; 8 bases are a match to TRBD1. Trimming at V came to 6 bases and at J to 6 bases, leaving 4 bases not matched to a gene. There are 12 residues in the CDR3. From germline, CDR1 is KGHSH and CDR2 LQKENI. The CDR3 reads CASSRDRTEQYF. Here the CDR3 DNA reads TGTGCCAGCTCGAGGGACAGGACCGAGCAGTACTTC. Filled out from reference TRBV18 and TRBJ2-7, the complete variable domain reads NAGVMQNPRHLVRRRGQEARLRCSPMKGHSHVYWYRQLPEEGLKFMVYLQKENIIDESGMPKERFSAEFPKEGPSILRIQQVVRGDSAAYFCASSRDRTEQYFGPGTRLTVT.

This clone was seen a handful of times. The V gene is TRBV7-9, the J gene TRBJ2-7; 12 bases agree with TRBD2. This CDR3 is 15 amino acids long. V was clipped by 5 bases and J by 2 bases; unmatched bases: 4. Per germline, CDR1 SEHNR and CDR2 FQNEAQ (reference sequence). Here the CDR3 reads CASSQTSGGPYEQYF. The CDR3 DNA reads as TGTGCCAGCAGCCAGACTAGCGGGGGCCCCTACGAGCAGTACTTC.

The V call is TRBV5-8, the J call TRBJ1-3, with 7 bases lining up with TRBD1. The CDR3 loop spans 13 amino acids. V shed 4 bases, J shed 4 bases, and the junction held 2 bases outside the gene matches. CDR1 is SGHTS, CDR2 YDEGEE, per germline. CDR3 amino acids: CASSTTGGNTIYF. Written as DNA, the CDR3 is TGTGCCAGCAGCACGACAGGGGGAAACACCATATATTTT.